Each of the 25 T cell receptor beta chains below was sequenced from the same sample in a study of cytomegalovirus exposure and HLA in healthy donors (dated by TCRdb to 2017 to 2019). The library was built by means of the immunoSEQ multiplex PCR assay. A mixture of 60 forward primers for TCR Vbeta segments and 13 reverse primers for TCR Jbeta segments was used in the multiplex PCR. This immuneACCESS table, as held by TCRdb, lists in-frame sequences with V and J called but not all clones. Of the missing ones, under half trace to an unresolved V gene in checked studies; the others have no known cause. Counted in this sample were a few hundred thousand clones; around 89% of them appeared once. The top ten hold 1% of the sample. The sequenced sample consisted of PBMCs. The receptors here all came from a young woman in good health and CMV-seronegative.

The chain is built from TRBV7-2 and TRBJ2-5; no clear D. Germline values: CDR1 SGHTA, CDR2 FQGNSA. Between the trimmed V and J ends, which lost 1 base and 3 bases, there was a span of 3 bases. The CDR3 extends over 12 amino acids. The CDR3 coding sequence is TGTGCCAGCAGCTTAGTAAAAGAGACCCAGTACTTC. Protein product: CASSLVKETQYF.

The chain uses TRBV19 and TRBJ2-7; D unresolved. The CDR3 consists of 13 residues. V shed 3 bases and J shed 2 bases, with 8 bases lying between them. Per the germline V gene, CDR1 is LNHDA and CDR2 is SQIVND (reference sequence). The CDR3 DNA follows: TGTGCCAGTAGTATTAGCCGAGCCTACGAGCAGTACTTC. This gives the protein CASSISRAYEQYF. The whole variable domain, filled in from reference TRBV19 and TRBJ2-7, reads DGGITQSPKYLFRKEGQNVTLSCEQNLNHDAMYWYRQDPGQGLRLIYYSQIVNDFQKGDIAEGYSVSREKKESFPLTVTSAQKNPTAFYLCASSISRAYEQYFGPGTRLTVT.

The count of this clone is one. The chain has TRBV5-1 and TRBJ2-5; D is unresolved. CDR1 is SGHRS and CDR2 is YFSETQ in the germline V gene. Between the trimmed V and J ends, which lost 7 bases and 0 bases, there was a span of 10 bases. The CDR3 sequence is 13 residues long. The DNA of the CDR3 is TGCGCCAGCGCTACCGAGTACCAAGAGACCCAGTACTTC. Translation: CASATEYQETQYF.

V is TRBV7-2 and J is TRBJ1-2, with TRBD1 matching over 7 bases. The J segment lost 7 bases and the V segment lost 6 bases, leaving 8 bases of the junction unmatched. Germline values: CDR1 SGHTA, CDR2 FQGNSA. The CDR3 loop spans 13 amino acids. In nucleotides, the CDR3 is TGTGCCAGCAGTTTGGACAGGCGGAGTGGCTACACCTTC. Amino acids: CASSLDRRSGYTF.

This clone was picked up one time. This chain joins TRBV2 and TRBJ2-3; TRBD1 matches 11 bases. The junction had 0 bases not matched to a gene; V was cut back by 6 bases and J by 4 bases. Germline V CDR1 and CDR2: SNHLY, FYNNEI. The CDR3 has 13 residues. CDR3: CASRGQGADTQYF. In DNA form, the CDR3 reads TGTGCCAGCAGGGGACAGGGGGCAGATACGCAGTATTTT.

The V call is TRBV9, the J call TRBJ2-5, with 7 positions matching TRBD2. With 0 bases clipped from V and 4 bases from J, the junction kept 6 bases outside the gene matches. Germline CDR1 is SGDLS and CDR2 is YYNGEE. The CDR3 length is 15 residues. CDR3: CASSVAPREGETQYF. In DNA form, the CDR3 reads TGTGCCAGCAGCGTAGCACCCAGGGAGGGAGAGACCCAGTACTTC.

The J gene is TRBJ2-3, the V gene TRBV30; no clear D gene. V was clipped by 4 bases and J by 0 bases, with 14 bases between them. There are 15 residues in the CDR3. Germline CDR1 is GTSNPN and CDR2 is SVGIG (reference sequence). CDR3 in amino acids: CAWTSWAASTDTQYF. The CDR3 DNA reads TGTGCCTGGACCTCATGGGCAGCTAGCACAGATACGCAGTATTTT.

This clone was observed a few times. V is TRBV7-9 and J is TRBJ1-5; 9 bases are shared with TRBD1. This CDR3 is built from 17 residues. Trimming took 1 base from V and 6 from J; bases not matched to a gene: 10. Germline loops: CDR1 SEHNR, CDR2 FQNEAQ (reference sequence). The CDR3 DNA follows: TGTGCCAGCAGCTTAGGGTCGGGACAGGGTAAAGGTCAGCCCCAGCATTTT. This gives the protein CASSLGSGQGKGQPQHF.

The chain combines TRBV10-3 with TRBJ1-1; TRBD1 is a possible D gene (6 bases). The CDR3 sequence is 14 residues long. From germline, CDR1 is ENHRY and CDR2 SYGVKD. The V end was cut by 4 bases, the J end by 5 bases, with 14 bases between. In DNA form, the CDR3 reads TGTGCCATCAGTGGGGGGGGCGTCGGGACTGAAGCTTTCTTT. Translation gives CAISGGGVGTEAFF.

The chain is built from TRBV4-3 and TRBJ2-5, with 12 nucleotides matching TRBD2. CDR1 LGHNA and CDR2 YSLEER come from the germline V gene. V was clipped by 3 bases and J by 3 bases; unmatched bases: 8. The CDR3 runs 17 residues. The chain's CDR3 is CASSQASGGAGEETQYF. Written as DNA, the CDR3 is TGCGCCAGCAGCCAGGCTAGCGGGGGGGCCGGGGAAGAGACCCAGTACTTC.

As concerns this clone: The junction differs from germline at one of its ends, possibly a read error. The CDR3 nucleotides read TGCAGCGTTCAAGAGCCGGGACAGGAAAGGGGGACCCAGTACTTC. Translation: CSVQEPGQERGTQYF. The chain is built from TRBV29-1 and TRBJ2-5; 8 bases are a match to TRBD1. This CDR3 comprises 15 residues. Germline V CDR1 and CDR2: SQVTM, ANQGSEA.

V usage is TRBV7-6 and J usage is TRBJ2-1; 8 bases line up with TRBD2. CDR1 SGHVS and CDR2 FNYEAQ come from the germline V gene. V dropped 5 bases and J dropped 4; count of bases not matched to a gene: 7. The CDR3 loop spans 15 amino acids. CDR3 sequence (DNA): TGTGCCAGCAGCCCGGGACTAGGGTTTTACAATGAGCAGTTCTTC. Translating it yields CASSPGLGFYNEQFF.

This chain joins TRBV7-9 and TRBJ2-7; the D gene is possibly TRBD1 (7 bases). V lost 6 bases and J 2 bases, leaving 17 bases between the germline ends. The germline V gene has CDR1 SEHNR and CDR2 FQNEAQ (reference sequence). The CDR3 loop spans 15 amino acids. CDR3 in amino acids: CASSTRQGGTYEQYF. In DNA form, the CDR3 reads TGTGCCAGCAGTACTAGACAGGGAGGCACCTACGAGCAGTACTTC.

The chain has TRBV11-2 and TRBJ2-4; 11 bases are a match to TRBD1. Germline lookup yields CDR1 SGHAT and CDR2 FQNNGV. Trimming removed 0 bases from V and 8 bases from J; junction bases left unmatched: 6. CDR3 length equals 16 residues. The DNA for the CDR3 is TGTGCCAGCAGCTTAGATAGGGGACAGGGGGGACACATTCAGTACTTC. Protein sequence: CASSLDRGQGGHIQYF.

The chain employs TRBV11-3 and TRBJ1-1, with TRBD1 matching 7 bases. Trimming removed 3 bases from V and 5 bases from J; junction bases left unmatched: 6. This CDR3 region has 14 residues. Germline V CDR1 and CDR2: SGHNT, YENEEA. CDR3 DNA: TGTGCCAGCAGCTTGGAGGGGGCGCGGACTGAAGCTTTCTTT. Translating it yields CASSLEGARTEAFF.

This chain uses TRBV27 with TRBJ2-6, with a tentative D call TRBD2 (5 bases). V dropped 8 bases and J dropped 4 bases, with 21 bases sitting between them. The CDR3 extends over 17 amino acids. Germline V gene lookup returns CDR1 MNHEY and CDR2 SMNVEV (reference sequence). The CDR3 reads CASAPRAALGGANVLTF. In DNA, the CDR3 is TGTGCCAGCGCCCCGCGGGCCGCCCTGGGGGGGGCCAACGTCCTGACTTTC.

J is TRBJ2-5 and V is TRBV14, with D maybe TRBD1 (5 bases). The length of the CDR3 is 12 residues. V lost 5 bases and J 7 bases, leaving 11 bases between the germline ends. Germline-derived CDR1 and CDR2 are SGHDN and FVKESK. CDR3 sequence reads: CASSLSRGTQYF. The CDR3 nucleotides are TGTGCCAGCAGCTTGTCTAGGGGGACCCAGTACTTC.

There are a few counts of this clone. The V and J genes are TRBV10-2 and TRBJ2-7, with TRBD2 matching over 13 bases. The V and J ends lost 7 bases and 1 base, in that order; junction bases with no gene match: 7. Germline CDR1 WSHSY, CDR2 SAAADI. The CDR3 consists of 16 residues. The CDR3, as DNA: TGCGCCAGCAAACGACTAGCGGGAGGTCTGTCCTACGAGCAGTACTTC. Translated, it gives CASKRLAGGLSYEQYF.

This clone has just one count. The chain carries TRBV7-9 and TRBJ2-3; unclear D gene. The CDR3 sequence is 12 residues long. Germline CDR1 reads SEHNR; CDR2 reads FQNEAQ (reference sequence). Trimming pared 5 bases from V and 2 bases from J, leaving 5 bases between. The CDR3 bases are TGTGCCAGCAGCCCCTACACAGATACGCAGTATTTT. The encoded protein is CASSPYTDTQYF.

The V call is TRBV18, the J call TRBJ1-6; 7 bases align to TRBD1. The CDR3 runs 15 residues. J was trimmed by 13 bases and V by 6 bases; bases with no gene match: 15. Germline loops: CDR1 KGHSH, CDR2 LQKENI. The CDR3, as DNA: TGTGCCAGCTCTCAGTACTGGGGACAGCCTATCCCCCTCCACTTT. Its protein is CASSQYWGQPIPLHF.

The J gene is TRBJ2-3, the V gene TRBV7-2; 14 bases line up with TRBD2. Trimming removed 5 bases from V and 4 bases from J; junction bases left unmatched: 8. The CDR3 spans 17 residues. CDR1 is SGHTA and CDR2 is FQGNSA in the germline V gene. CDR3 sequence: CASSQRLAGGPPDTQYF. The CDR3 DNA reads TGTGCCAGCAGCCAAAGACTAGCGGGAGGGCCCCCAGATACGCAGTATTTT.

The CDR3 DNA is TGTGCCAGCAGTTACTCTACCGGGACCTACGAGCAGTACTTC. This gives the protein CASSYSTGTYEQYF. The chain has TRBV6-5 and TRBJ2-7, with a tentative D call TRBD2 (5 bases). The CDR3 has 14 amino acids. Between the trimmed V and J ends, which lost 0 bases and 2 bases, there was a span of 8 bases. Germline V CDR1 and CDR2: MNHEY, SVGAGI.

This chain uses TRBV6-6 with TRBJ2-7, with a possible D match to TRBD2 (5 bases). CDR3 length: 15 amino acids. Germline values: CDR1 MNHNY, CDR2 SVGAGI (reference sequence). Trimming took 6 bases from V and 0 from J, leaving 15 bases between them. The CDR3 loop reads CASSPSGVYSYEQYF. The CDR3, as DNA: TGTGCCAGCAGCCCCAGCGGAGTCTACTCCTACGAGCAGTACTTC.

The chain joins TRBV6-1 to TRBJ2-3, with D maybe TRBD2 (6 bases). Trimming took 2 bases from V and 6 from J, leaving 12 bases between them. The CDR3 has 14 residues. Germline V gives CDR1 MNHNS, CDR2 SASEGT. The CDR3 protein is CASSERRVGDTQYF. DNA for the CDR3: TGTGCCAGCAGTGAACGGAGGGTCGGGGATACGCAGTATTTT.

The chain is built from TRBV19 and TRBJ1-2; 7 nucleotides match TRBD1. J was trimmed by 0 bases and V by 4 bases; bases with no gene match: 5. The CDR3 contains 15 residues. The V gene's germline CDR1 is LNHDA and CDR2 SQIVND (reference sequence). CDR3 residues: CASSNPGQANYGYTF. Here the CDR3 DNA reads TGTGCCAGTAGTAACCCCGGACAGGCTAACTATGGCTACACCTTC. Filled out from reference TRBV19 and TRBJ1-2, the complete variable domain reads DGGITQSPKYLFRKEGQNVTLSCEQNLNHDAMYWYRQDPGQGLRLIYYSQIVNDFQKGDIAEGYSVSREKKESFPLTVTSAQKNPTAFYLCASSNPGQANYGYTFGSGTRLTVV.